Listed here are 30 T cell receptor beta chains from one sample, sequenced in a study of control samples from healthy donors and cancer patients. Generated by immunoSEQ multiplex PCR, the TCRdb table keeps only in-frame clones and is missing some. The sample lists roughly 120,000 clones; 85% to 95% were seen once. The specimen was blood. The receptor set was obtained from a man aged 25 to 40 in good health.

This chain joins TRBV5-1 and TRBJ2-2, with D perhaps given as TRBD1 or TRBD2 (7 bases each). V was shortened by 3 bases and J by 4 bases, with 19 bases between the two germline ends. The CDR3 covers 17 residues. The germline V gene encodes CDR1 SGHRS and CDR2 YFSETQ. The CDR3 sequence is CASSSRGRQGGTGELFF. Written as DNA, the CDR3 is TGCGCCAGCAGCTCCCGCGGGAGACAGGGAGGCACCGGGGAGCTGTTTTTT. Combining the CDR3 with reference TRBV5-1 and TRBJ2-2 gives the whole variable domain KAGVTQTPRYLIKTRGQQVTLSCSPISGHRSVSWYQQTPGQGLQFLFEYFSETQRNKGNFPGRFSGRQFSNSRSEMNVSTLELGDSALYLCASSSRGRQGGTGELFFGEGSRLTVL.

This chain connects TRBV7-9 to TRBJ2-1; D gene ambiguous. The CDR3 sequence is 14 residues long. The germline V and J ends were trimmed by 1 base and 5 bases, with 9 bases remaining between them. Germline assignment: CDR1 SEHNR and CDR2 FQNEAQ (reference sequence). CDR3 in amino acids: CASSLGHSHNEQFF. The CDR3 nucleotides read TGTGCCAGCAGCTTAGGCCACAGTCACAATGAGCAGTTCTTC.

The rearrangement links TRBV15 to TRBJ2-7; D is unresolved. Germline V gene lookup returns CDR1 LNHNV and CDR2 YYDKDF (reference sequence). V was shortened by 5 bases and J by 7 bases, with 15 bases between the two germline ends. There are 13 residues in the CDR3. CDR3 region: CATSEARLGEQYF. The CDR3, as DNA: TGTGCCACCAGCGAGGCCCGTCTGGGAGAGCAGTACTTC. The complete variable domain, with remaining parts taken from reference TRBV15 and TRBJ2-7, reads DAMVIQNPRYQVTQFGKPVTLSCSQTLNHNVMYWYQQKSSQAPKLLFHYYDKDFNNEADTPDNFQSRRPNTSFCFLDIRSPGLGDTAMYLCATSEARLGEQYFGPGTRLTVT.

This clone was detected once. The chain is built from TRBV7-9 and TRBJ2-3; D is undetermined. The CDR3 consists of 15 residues. V was trimmed by 5 bases and J by 4 bases, leaving 16 bases between them. Per germline, CDR1 SEHNR and CDR2 FQNEAQ (reference sequence). In nucleotides, the CDR3 is TGTGCCAGCAGCCCCCGATATGGGGATTCAGATACGCAGTATTTT. Its protein is CASSPRYGDSDTQYF.

The chain carries TRBV15 and TRBJ1-2; 8 nucleotides line up with TRBD1. The CDR3 spans 14 residues. J gave up 8 bases and V 3 bases, and 8 bases lay outside the gene matches. Germline CDR1 and CDR2: LNHNV and YYDKDF (reference sequence). CDR3 DNA sequence: TGTGCCACCAGCAGTGGGGACAGGTTTCAGGGCTACACCTTC. Its translation: CATSSGDRFQGYTF.

V gene TRBV2 combines with J gene TRBJ1-5; TRBD1 agrees at 10 bases. After removal of 6 bases from V and 1 base from J, the junction contained 12 bases not matched to a gene. The CDR3 runs 18 residues. Germline CDR1 is SNHLY and CDR2 is FYNNEI. This chain's CDR3 is CASSMDRGIGISNQPQHF. The CDR3 DNA reads as TGTGCCAGCAGCATGGACAGGGGGATCGGGATAAGCAATCAGCCCCAGCATTTT.

The chain carries TRBV29-1 and TRBJ1-1; D gene ambiguous. Germline-derived CDR1 and CDR2 are SQVTM and ANQGSEA. This CDR3 region has 12 residues. With 7 bases removed from V and 1 base from J, the gap between germline ends came to 10 bases. This chain's CDR3 is CSAAPGNTEAFF. In nucleotides, the CDR3 is TGCAGCGCCGCCCCAGGGAACACTGAAGCTTTCTTT.

The chain carries TRBV5-1 and TRBJ2-7, with TRBD1 matching 8 bases. The CDR3 extends over 14 amino acids. V dropped 2 bases and J dropped 2; count of bases not matched to a gene: 3. The germline V gene encodes CDR1 SGHRS and CDR2 YFSETQ. The CDR3 spells CASSLAGGPYEQYF. In DNA, the CDR3 is TGCGCCAGCAGCTTAGCAGGGGGCCCCTACGAGCAGTACTTC. Supplemented by reference TRBV5-1 and TRBJ2-7, the full variable domain reads KAGVTQTPRYLIKTRGQQVTLSCSPISGHRSVSWYQQTPGQGLQFLFEYFSETQRNKGNFPGRFSGRQFSNSRSEMNVSTLELGDSALYLCASSLAGGPYEQYFGPGTRLTVT.

This clone was seen a single time. V and J are TRBV3-1 (or the pseudogene TRBV3-2) and TRBJ2-1, with TRBD2 matching 8 bases. Germline CDR1 is LGHDT and CDR2 is YNNKEL (reference sequence). Germline trimming cut 5 bases from V and 9 bases from J; bases unmatched to any gene: 9. This CDR3 spans 14 amino acids. Written as DNA, the CDR3 is TGTGCCAGCAGCGCCCCCGGGACTAGGAGTGAGCAGTTCTTC. Translated, it gives CASSAPGTRSEQFF.

V usage is TRBV14 and J usage is TRBJ2-7; TRBD1 matches at 8 bases. Germline CDR1 and CDR2: SGHDN and FVKESK. The V segment lost 0 bases and the J segment 6 bases; nucleotides outside the gene matches: 7. This CDR3 is built from 15 residues. CDR3 loop: CASSQEGRGRSEQYF. The CDR3 DNA reads as TGTGCCAGCAGCCAAGAGGGCAGGGGGCGAAGCGAGCAGTACTTC.

The J gene is TRBJ2-5, the V gene TRBV9; no clear D. Looked up from germline, CDR1 is SGDLS and CDR2 is YYNGEE. The length of the CDR3 is 14 residues. Trimming cost V 2 bases and J 2 bases, with 10 bases left between them. CDR3 DNA sequence: TGTGCCAGCAGCGTTGATGGGGTACAAGAGACCCAGTACTTC. Translated: CASSVDGVQETQYF.

The table lists this clone with a count of one. The chain is built from TRBV7-9 and TRBJ2-7; possibly TRBD1 for D (6 bases). CDR1 is SEHNR and CDR2 is FQNEAQ in the germline V gene (reference sequence). V lost 5 bases and J lost 6, with 8 bases in between. The CDR3 extends over 11 amino acids. Here the CDR3 reads CASSTRGEQYF. DNA for the CDR3: TGTGCCAGCAGCACCAGGGGCGAGCAGTACTTC.

The J gene is TRBJ1-1, the V gene TRBV7-8; TRBD1 aligns across 7 bases. The V segment lost 1 base and the J segment 5 bases; nucleotides outside the gene matches: 22. Germline CDR1 and CDR2: SGHVS and FQNEAQ. The CDR3 loop spans 20 amino acids. CDR3 loop: CASSLEGRWATGRRGTEAFF. DNA of the CDR3: TGTGCCAGCAGCTTAGAAGGACGGTGGGCGACAGGGCGAAGGGGGACTGAAGCTTTCTTT.

The chain joins TRBV7-9 to TRBJ1-1, with D tentatively TRBD1 (5 bases). The germline V and J ends were trimmed by 4 bases and 2 bases, with 8 bases remaining between them. The length of the CDR3 is 13 residues. Germline CDR1 SEHNR, CDR2 FQNEAQ (reference sequence). This chain's CDR3 is CASSSTVNTEAFF. The CDR3 region has the DNA TGTGCCAGCAGCTCGACAGTTAACACTGAAGCTTTCTTT.

CDR3 amino acids: CASSRGTGSSGNTIYF. The CDR3 DNA follows: TGTGCCAGCAGCCGAGGGACAGGGAGTAGTGGAAACACCATATATTTT. The chain links TRBV11-2 to TRBJ1-3; TRBD1 aligns across 9 bases. Germline V gives CDR1 SGHAT, CDR2 FQNNGV. This CDR3 is 16 amino acids long. J lost 3 bases, V lost 5 bases, and 8 bases had no gene match.

This chain connects TRBV5-6 to TRBJ1-6, with D perhaps TRBD1 (5 bases). This CDR3 region has 15 residues. CDR1 and CDR2 from the germline V gene are SGHDT and YYEEEE. Trimming pared 3 bases from V and 0 bases from J, leaving 7 bases between. CDR3 sequence reads: CASSWDRSYNSPLHF. The DNA for the CDR3 is TGTGCCAGCAGCTGGGACCGCTCCTATAATTCACCCCTCCACTTT.

J is TRBJ2-2 and V is TRBV28, with TRBD2 identical over 14 bases. The V segment lost 2 bases and the J segment 0 bases; nucleotides outside the gene matches: 14. The CDR3 loop spans 22 amino acids. Germline CDR1 MDHEN, CDR2 SYDVKM. The CDR3 region is CASSLGSRETSGGVPNTGELFF. In DNA form, the CDR3 reads TGTGCCAGCAGTTTAGGGTCCCGGGAGACTAGCGGGGGGGTACCGAACACCGGGGAGCTGTTTTTT.

This clone was observed once. This chain joins TRBV28 and TRBJ2-7; tentatively, D is TRBD1 (5 bases). V was clipped by 4 bases and J by 3 bases, with 10 bases between them. The CDR3 totals 13 residues. Per germline, CDR1 MDHEN and CDR2 SYDVKM. The CDR3 nucleotides are TGTGCCAGCAGTTCCCCAGGGTACTACGAGCAGTACTTC. Residues: CASSSPGYYEQYF.

This clone was recorded only once. V usage is TRBV30 and J usage is TRBJ2-6, with D perhaps TRBD2 (6 bases). Germline lookup yields CDR1 GTSNPN and CDR2 SVGIG (reference sequence). This CDR3 contains 15 residues. The V end lost 5 bases, the J end lost 1 base, and 12 bases lay between the germline ends. The CDR3 is CAWWGEESGANVLTF. CDR3 in DNA: TGTGCCTGGTGGGGGGAGGAATCTGGGGCCAACGTCCTGACTTTC.

This clone showed up just once. This chain uses TRBV6-1 with TRBJ2-7; the D is unclear. Germline V CDR1 and CDR2: MNHNS, SASEGT. Trimming removed 2 bases from V and 0 bases from J, with 11 bases in between. The CDR3 runs 15 residues. The CDR3 protein is CASSESYSYSYEQYV. In DNA form, the CDR3 reads TGTGCCAGCAGTGAAAGCTACAGCTACTCCTACGAGCAGTACGTC.

The chain is built from TRBV27 and TRBJ2-7; D is uncertain. V lost 0 bases to trimming and J lost 2 bases, with 11 bases between them. CDR1 is MNHEY, CDR2 SMNVEV, per germline (reference sequence). This CDR3 has 15 amino acids. The CDR3 loop is CASSLSSRGTYEQYF. The CDR3 DNA reads TGTGCCAGCAGTTTATCCTCCCGCGGAACCTACGAGCAGTACTTC.

This chain uses TRBV14 with TRBJ2-3; D is unresolved. V was cut by 4 bases and J by 9 bases, with 14 bases left in between. There are 13 residues in the CDR3. The germline V gene has CDR1 SGHDN and CDR2 FVKESK. The CDR3 coding sequence is TGTGCCAGCAGCCCCCCCGGGCGATGGACGCAGTATTTT. Protein sequence: CASSPPGRWTQYF. Complete variable domain (other parts from reference TRBV14 and TRBJ2-3): EAGVTQFPSHSVIEKGQTVTLRCDPISGHDNLYWYRRVMGKEIKFLLHFVKESKQDESGMPNNRFLAERTGGTYSTLKVQPAELEDSGVYFCASSPPGRWTQYFGPGTRLTVL.

CDR3 DNA: TGTGCCAGCAGCTTGTCGGTGGAAGATACGCAGTATTTT. As protein: CASSLSVEDTQYF. The rearrangement joins TRBV5-5 to TRBJ2-3, with D unclear. CDR3 size: 13 residues. Germline V gene sequence: CDR1 SGHKS, CDR2 YYEKEE (reference sequence). Trimming removed 1 base from V and 5 bases from J, with 8 bases in between.

The rearrangement uses TRBV7-3 and TRBJ2-3; TRBD2 agrees at 9 bases. V was clipped by 1 base and J by 4 bases; unmatched bases: 6. Germline lookup yields CDR1 SGHTA and CDR2 FQGTGA. The CDR3 consists of 16 residues. This CDR3 is CASSLRGGGAPDTQYF. The CDR3 DNA reads TGTGCCAGCAGCTTAAGAGGCGGGGGGGCACCAGATACGCAGTATTTT.

The chain uses TRBV9 and TRBJ1-3; 7 nucleotides match TRBD1. The CDR3 extends over 14 amino acids. The V and J ends lost 3 bases and 2 bases, in that order; junction bases with no gene match: 2. CDR1 is SGDLS and CDR2 is YYNGEE in the germline V gene. CDR3 residues: CASSEQGTGNTIYF. CDR3 coding DNA: TGTGCCAGCAGCGAACAGGGGACTGGAAACACCATATATTTT.

This rearrangement joins TRBV6-6 to TRBJ1-4, with TRBD1 matching over 7 bases. This CDR3 spans 13 amino acids. With V trimmed by 5 bases and J by 5 bases, 2 bases remained unmatched. Per germline, CDR1 MNHNY and CDR2 SVGAGI (reference sequence). The CDR3 protein is CASSHRGNEKLFF. Written as DNA, the CDR3 is TGTGCCAGCAGTCACAGGGGCAATGAAAAACTGTTTTTT.

This chain joins TRBV11-2 and TRBJ2-2; 8 bases match TRBD1. V trimming: 9 bases; J trimming: 5 bases; junction bases outside the gene matches: 11. There are 15 residues in the CDR3. Germline V lookup: CDR1 SGHAT, CDR2 FQNNGV. For the CDR3, the DNA is TGTGCCAGTTTGGGTCCAGGGGGCGCGACCGGGGAGCTGTTTTTT. This encodes CASLGPGGATGELFF. The entire variable domain, with the rest obtained from reference TRBV11-2 and TRBJ2-2, is as follows: EAGVAQSPRYKIIEKRQSVAFWCNPISGHATLYWYQQILGQGPKLLIQFQNNGVVDDSQLPKDRFSAERLKGVDSTLKIQPAKLEDSAVYLCASLGPGGATGELFFGEGSRLTVL.

The chain carries TRBV4-2 and TRBJ2-7; D remains ambiguous. The V end lost 3 bases, the J end lost 1 base, and 10 bases lay between the germline ends. Germline V gene lookup returns CDR1 LGHNA and CDR2 YNFKEQ. The CDR3 has 14 residues. As DNA, the CDR3 is TGTGCCAGCAGCCACGCTAGTGATTCCTACGAGCAGTACTTC. This translates into CASSHASDSYEQYF.

This clone was detected only once. The J gene is TRBJ1-5, the V gene TRBV4-2, with TRBD1 matching 7 bases. The CDR3 is 16 residues long. The V segment lost 4 bases and the J segment 5 bases; nucleotides outside the gene matches: 11. Germline V lookup: CDR1 LGHNA, CDR2 YNFKEQ. CDR3 region: CASSLVGGQEDQPQHF. CDR3 nucleotide sequence: TGTGCCAGCAGCCTCGTCGGAGGACAGGAGGATCAGCCCCAGCATTTT.

This chain uses TRBV5-6 with TRBJ1-1, with a weak D call TRBD1 (5 bases). Trimming shortened V by 4 bases and J by 1 base, and 8 bases separated the two germline ends. Looked up from germline, CDR1 is SGHDT and CDR2 is YYEEEE. The CDR3 extends over 13 amino acids. CDR3 loop: CASSQTGNTEAFF. The CDR3 DNA sequence: TGTGCCAGCAGCCAAACAGGGAACACTGAAGCTTTCTTT.